This TCR beta chain comes out of a study of beta chain features in type 1 diabetes. Expressed TCRB transcripts got sequenced, as all isolated RNA was reverse transcribed. Generated by immunoSEQ multiplex PCR, the TCRdb table keeps only in-frame clones and is missing some. The table has about 280,000 clones, approximately 15% seen once; the top ten hold less than 0.02%. Study-wide results and caveats: All four CD4+ subsets from Type 1 diabetes patients carried moderately but significantly shorter TCRB CDR3s.

A few counts support this clone. Its antigen is unknown. This receptor was obtained from a man aged 18 to 30 with type 1 diabetes. What was sequenced was naive CD4+ T cells from blood.

CDR3 bases: TGTGCCAGCAACGGGGGTTACTCCTACAATGAGCAGTTCTTC. Protein sequence: CASNGGYSYNEQFF. V and J are TRBV19 and TRBJ2-1; TRBD2 is a possible D gene (6 bases). Trimming cost V 9 bases and J 0 bases, with 12 bases left between them. Germline CDR1 LNHDA, CDR2 SQIVND (reference sequence). The CDR3 is 14 amino acids. Variable domain in full (rest from reference TRBV19 and TRBJ2-1): DGGITQSPKYLFRKEGQNVTLSCEQNLNHDAMYWYRQDPGQGLRLIYYSQIVNDFQKGDIAEGYSVSREKKESFPLTVTSAQKNPTAFYLCASNGGYSYNEQFFGPGTRLTVL.